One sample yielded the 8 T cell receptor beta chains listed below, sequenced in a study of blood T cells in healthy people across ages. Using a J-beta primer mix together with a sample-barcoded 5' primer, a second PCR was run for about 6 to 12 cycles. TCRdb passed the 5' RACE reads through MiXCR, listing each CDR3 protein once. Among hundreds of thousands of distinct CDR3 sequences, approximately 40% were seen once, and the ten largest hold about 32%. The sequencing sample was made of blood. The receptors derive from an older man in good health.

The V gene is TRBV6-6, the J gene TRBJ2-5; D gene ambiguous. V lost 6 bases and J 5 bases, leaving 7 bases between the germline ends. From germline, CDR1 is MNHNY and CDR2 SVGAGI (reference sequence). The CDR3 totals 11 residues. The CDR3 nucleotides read TGTGCCAGCAGGTCCCCGGAGACCCAGTACTTC. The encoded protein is CASRSPETQYF.

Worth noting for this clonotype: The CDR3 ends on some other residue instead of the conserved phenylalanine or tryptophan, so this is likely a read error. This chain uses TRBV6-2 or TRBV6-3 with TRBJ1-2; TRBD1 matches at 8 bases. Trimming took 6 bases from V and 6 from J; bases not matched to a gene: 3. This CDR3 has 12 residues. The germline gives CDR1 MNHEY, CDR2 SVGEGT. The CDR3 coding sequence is TGTGCCAGCAGGTCGACAGGGGATGGCTACACCGTC. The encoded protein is CASRSTGDGYTV.

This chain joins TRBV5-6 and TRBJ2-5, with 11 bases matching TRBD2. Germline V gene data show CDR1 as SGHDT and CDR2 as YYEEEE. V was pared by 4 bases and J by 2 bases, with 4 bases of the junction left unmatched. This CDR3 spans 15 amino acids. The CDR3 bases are TGTGCCAGCAGCCAGGGACTAGCGGTACAAGAGACCCAGTACTTC. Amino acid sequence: CASSQGLAVQETQYF.

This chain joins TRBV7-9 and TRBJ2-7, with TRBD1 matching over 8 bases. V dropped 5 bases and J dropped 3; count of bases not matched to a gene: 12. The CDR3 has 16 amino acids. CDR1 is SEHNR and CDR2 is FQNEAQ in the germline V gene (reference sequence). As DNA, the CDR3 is TGTGCCAGCAGCCCTAGGATCGGACAGGGACGCTACGAGCAGTACTTC. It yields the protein CASSPRIGQGRYEQYF.

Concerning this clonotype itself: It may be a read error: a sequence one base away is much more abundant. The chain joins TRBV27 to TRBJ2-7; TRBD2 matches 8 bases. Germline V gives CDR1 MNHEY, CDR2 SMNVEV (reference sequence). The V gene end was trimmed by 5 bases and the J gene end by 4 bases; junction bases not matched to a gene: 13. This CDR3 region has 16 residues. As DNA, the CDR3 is TGTGCCAGCAGTCTCCGGGGGGGAGGGCGGAGATACGAGCAGTACTTC. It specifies CASSLRGGGRRYEQYF.

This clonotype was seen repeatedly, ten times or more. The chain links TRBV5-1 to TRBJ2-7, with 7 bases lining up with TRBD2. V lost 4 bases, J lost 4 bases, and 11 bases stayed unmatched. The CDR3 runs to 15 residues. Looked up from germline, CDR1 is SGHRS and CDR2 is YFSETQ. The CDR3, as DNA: TGCGCCAGCAGCGAAAAGTCTAGCGGCCCTTACGAGCAGTACTTC. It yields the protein CASSEKSSGPYEQYF. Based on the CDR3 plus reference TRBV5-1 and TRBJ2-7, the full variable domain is KAGVTQTPRYLIKTRGQQVTLSCSPISGHRSVSWYQQTPGQGLQFLFEYFSETQRNKGNFPGRFSGRQFSNSRSEMNVSTLELGDSALYLCASSEKSSGPYEQYFGPGTRLTVT.

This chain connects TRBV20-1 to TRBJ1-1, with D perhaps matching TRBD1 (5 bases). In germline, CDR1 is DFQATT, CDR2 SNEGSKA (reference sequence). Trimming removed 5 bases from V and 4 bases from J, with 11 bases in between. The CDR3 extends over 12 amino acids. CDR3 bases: TGCAGTGCTGAAGGGGTAGCCACTGAAGCTTTCTTT. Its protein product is CSAEGVATEAFF.

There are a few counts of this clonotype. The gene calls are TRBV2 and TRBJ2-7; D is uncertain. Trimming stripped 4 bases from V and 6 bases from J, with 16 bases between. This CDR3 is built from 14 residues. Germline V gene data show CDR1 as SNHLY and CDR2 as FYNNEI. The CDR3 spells CASSGEVSPSEQYF. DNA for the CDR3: TGTGCCAGCAGTGGTGAGGTCAGTCCATCCGAGCAGTACTTC.